Sequencing of this T cell receptor beta chain was carried out in a study of blood T cells in healthy people across ages. Germline-derived CDR1 and CDR2 are SGHTA and FQGNSA. With V trimmed by 2 bases and J by 4 bases, 8 bases remained unmatched. This CDR3 has 15 residues. Next came a second PCR, run for about 7 to 11 cycles, which used a sample-barcoded 5' primer along with a J-beta primer mix. A template-switch adaptor that had 12 random nucleotides put a tag on each cDNA molecule. TCRdb independently ran MiXCR on the 5' RACE reads; one entry per CDR3 protein. The sample comprises over 1,300,000 distinct CDR3 sequences, approximately 60% of which are singletons, and 6.5% to 8.5% rests with the top ten. Each sample used at least 6 million PBMCs.

Material for sequencing was blood. This chain joins TRBV7-2 and TRBJ2-7, with 7 nucleotides matching TRBD1. This receptor was obtained from a young man in good health. DNA of the CDR3: TGTGCCAGCAGCTTATGGTTCGGGACAGCATACGAGCAGTACTTC. Protein: CASSLWFGTAYEQYF. The full variable domain, completed using reference TRBV7-2 and TRBJ2-7, is GAGVSQSPSNKVTEKGKDVELRCDPISGHTALYWYRQSLGQGLEFLIYFQGNSAPDKSGLPSDRFSAERTGGSVSTLTIQRTQQEDSAVYLCASSLWFGTAYEQYFGPGTRLTVT.